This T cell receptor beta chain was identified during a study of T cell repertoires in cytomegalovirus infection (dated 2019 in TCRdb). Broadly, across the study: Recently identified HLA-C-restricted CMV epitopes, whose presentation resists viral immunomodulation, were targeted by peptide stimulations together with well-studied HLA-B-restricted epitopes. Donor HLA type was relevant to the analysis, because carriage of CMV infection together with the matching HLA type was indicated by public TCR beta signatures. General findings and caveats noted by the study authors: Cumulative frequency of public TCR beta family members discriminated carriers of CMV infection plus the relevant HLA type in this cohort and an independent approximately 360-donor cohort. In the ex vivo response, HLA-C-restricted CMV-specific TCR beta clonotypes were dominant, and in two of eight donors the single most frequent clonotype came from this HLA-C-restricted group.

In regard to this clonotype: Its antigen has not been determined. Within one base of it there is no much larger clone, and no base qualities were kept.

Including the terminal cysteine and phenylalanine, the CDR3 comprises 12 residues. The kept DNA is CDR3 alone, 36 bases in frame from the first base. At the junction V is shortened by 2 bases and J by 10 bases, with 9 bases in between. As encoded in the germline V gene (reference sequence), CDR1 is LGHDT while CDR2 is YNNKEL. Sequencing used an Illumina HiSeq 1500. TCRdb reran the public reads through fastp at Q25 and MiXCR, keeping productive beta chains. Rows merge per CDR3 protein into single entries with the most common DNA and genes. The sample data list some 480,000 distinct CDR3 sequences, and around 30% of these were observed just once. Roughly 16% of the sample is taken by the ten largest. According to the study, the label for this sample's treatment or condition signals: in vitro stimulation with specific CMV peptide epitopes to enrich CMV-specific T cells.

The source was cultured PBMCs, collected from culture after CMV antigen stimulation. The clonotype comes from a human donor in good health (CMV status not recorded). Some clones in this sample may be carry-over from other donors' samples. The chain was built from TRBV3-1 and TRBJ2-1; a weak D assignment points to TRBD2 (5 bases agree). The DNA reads TGTGCCAGCAGCCAACTAGCTGGGGAGCAGTTCTTC. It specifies CASSQLAGEQFF.